The clone carrying this T cell receptor (beta chain) has just a few counts. The antigen is unknown. With listed TCR primers and previously described methods, bulk TCR libraries were prepared. One entry per CDR3 protein results from TCRdb running MiXCR on the PCR reads. This sample has about 97,000 distinct CDR3 sequences, with 20% to 25% found just once. Deletions cut 5 bases from V and 5 bases from J, with 16 bases between. This CDR3 is 15 amino acids long. The germline CDR1 and CDR2 sequences are PRHDT and FYEKMQ (reference sequence). This sample stems from a study of molecular identifiers for immune sequencing clone quantification. CD8+CD4-CCR7+CD45RA+ sorting gave the naive CD8 T cells. Study results and limitations: Clones that had above 20 RNA copies took up over 98% of effector molecules but under 1% in naive cells.

The chain recombines TRBV13 with TRBJ2-1, with no clear D. Sequenced input: naive CD8+ T cells from blood, with Jurkat cell RNA spiked in. Subset in this sample: FACS-sorted CD8+CD4-CCR7+CD45RA+ naive T cells. The TCR sequence derives from a human donor in good health. Some libraries in this study had Jurkat cell RNA spiked in. The CDR3 nucleotides read TGTGCCAGCAGCCCCCTCGGTCCCCCAAACAATGAGCAGTTCTTC. Encoded protein: CASSPLGPPNNEQFF.